One sample yielded the 13 T cell receptor beta chains listed below, sequenced in a study of beta chain features in type 1 diabetes. Expressed TCRB transcripts got sequenced, as all isolated RNA was reverse transcribed. Profiling relied on immunoSEQ multiplex PCR, and the TCRdb table lists in-frame clones only, not all of them. Here the sample spans about 620,000 clones, about 14% being singletons. Sample: naive CD4+ T cells from blood. Receptors originate from a man aged 18 to 30 in good health.

Only a few counts were recorded for this clone. The genes are TRBV27 and TRBJ1-5; maybe TRBD1 (5 bases). Per germline, CDR1 MNHEY and CDR2 SMNVEV (reference sequence). The CDR3 loop spans 15 amino acids. Trimming took off 7 bases at V and 5 bases at J, with 18 bases between the two ends. CDR3 in DNA: TGTGCCAGCAAAGCCCAGGGACCGACACATCAGCCCCAGCATTTT. Its translation is CASKAQGPTHQPQHF.

This clone was seen more than once but under ten times. The V call is TRBV10-3, the J call TRBJ2-2; 7 bases line up with TRBD2. The length of the CDR3 is 15 residues. The J segment lost 2 bases and the V segment lost 6 bases, leaving 6 bases of the junction unmatched. The germline V gene has CDR1 ENHRY and CDR2 SYGVKD. The CDR3 coding sequence is TGTGCCATCAGGCCGGGACTACCTAACACCGGGGAGCTGTTTTTT. Its translation is CAIRPGLPNTGELFF.

V and J are TRBV5-1 and TRBJ1-2, with D unresolved. Germline values: CDR1 SGHRS, CDR2 YFSETQ. CDR3 size: 13 residues. The germline V and J ends were trimmed by 0 bases and 0 bases, with 3 bases remaining between them. The CDR3 DNA is TGCGCCAGCAGCTTGGCAGCTAACTATGGCTACACCTTC. It is translated as CASSLAANYGYTF. Supplemented by reference TRBV5-1 and TRBJ1-2, the full variable domain reads KAGVTQTPRYLIKTRGQQVTLSCSPISGHRSVSWYQQTPGQGLQFLFEYFSETQRNKGNFPGRFSGRQFSNSRSEMNVSTLELGDSALYLCASSLAANYGYTFGSGTRLTVV.

This clone appeared a few times. This chain joins TRBV29-1 and TRBJ1-1; D is unresolved. Trimming left V 3 bases short and J 3 bases short, with 17 bases between. Germline CDR1 is SQVTM and CDR2 is ANQGSEA. This CDR3 has 15 residues. The CDR3 DNA reads as TGCAGCGTTGAGGCGGTTGGGGTTAGGTACACTGAAGCTTTCTTT. Its translation is CSVEAVGVRYTEAFF. The whole variable domain, remainder taken from reference TRBV29-1 and TRBJ1-1, is SAVISQKPSRDICQRGTSLTIQCQVDSQVTMMFWYRQQPGQSLTLIATANQGSEATYESGFVIDKFPISRPNLTFSTLTVSNMSPEDSSIYLCSVEAVGVRYTEAFFGQGTRLTVV.

The V call is TRBV7-2, the J call TRBJ2-1; tentative D call: TRBD2 (6 bases). The CDR3 contains 16 residues. With 1 base removed from V and 4 bases from J, the gap between germline ends came to 14 bases. Germline V gene lookup returns CDR1 SGHTA and CDR2 FQGNSA. The CDR3 DNA is TGTGCCAGCAGCTTAGGGCGGGGACTGGCTTACAATGAGCAGTTCTTC. Protein: CASSLGRGLAYNEQFF.

V usage is TRBV7-9 and J usage is TRBJ1-1; D perhaps matches TRBD1 (6 bases). Trimming removed 2 bases from V and 3 bases from J, with 10 bases in between. The germline CDR1 and CDR2 sequences are SEHNR and FQNEAQ (reference sequence). This CDR3 contains 14 residues. The CDR3: CASSLLGGHTEAFF. Here the CDR3 DNA reads TGTGCCAGCAGCTTACTAGGGGGTCACACTGAAGCTTTCTTT.

There are a few counts of this clone. The genes are TRBV6-8 and TRBJ2-7; no reliable D call. Deletions cut 2 bases from V and 5 bases from J, with 13 bases between. This CDR3 comprises 14 residues. Germline V gene data show CDR1 as MNHGY and CDR2 as SAAAGT. This CDR3 is CASSYEGRPDEQYF. CDR3 DNA: TGTGCCAGCAGTTACGAAGGCCGCCCAGACGAGCAGTACTTC.

V and J are TRBV11-3 and TRBJ1-1, with D perhaps TRBD1 (6 bases). The germline V and J ends were trimmed by 7 bases and 4 bases, with 10 bases remaining between them. CDR1 SGHNT and CDR2 YENEEA come from the germline V gene. The CDR3 sequence is 12 residues long. The CDR3 loop is CASKGVSTEAFF. CDR3 coding DNA: TGTGCCAGCAAGGGGGTATCCACTGAAGCTTTCTTT.

The rearrangement joins TRBV6-5 to TRBJ1-2; D is perhaps TRBD1 (6 bases). V dropped 5 bases and J dropped 4 bases, with 11 bases sitting between them. This CDR3 is 13 amino acids long. Germline V CDR1 and CDR2: MNHEY, SVGAGI. This chain's CDR3 is CASSKQGIYGYTF. The CDR3 DNA reads as TGTGCCAGCAGTAAACAGGGCATCTATGGCTACACCTTC.

J is TRBJ2-5 and V is TRBV28; 7 bases agree with TRBD2. This CDR3 region has 12 residues. CDR1 is MDHEN and CDR2 is SYDVKM in the germline V gene. The V segment lost 5 bases and the J segment 10 bases; nucleotides outside the gene matches: 7. CDR3 coding DNA: TGTGCCAGCAGTCCGCCTCCGGGGGGCCAGTACTTC. Translated: CASSPPPGGQYF.

This clone was detected a few times. V is TRBV13 and J is TRBJ2-3, with D hard to call. In germline, CDR1 is PRHDT, CDR2 FYEKMQ (reference sequence). V was trimmed by 5 bases and J by 5 bases, leaving 11 bases between them. The CDR3 length is 13 residues. The CDR3, as DNA: TGTGCCAGCAGCCCCGTGGCACGAGATACGCAGTATTTT. Protein sequence: CASSPVARDTQYF.

This rearrangement joins TRBV4-1 to TRBJ2-7; 14 bases fit TRBD2. This CDR3 region has 15 residues. The V segment lost 4 bases and the J segment 5 bases; nucleotides outside the gene matches: 4. The germline V gene has CDR1 MGHRA and CDR2 YSYEKL. The chain's CDR3 is CASSRRLAGGDEQYF. The CDR3 DNA follows: TGCGCCAGCAGCCGCCGACTAGCGGGAGGGGACGAGCAGTACTTC.

This clone has a single count. The chain couples TRBV5-4 to TRBJ2-3, with 10 bases fitting TRBD2. Per the germline V gene, CDR1 is SGHNT and CDR2 is YYREEE (reference sequence). The CDR3 length is 15 residues. V trimming: 1 base; J trimming: 3 bases; junction bases outside the gene matches: 2. CDR3 sequence: CASSLKGLATDTQYF. CDR3 coding DNA: TGTGCCAGCAGCTTGAAGGGACTAGCGACAGATACGCAGTATTTT.